The T cell receptor (beta chain) under discussion was sequenced for a study of blood T cell repertoires in COVID-19. Overall study: Material from acute and convalescent COVID-19 was sourced from the United States, Italy and Spain. T cells, B-cell-depleted T cells, or PBMCs provided the cDNA or gDNA that served as material.

The assay was immunoSEQ multiplex PCR, and TCRdb's table has in-frame clones only and misses some. In the table there are 200,000 or so clones, roughly 84% of which are singletons. V was shortened by 4 bases and J by 8 bases, with 12 bases between the two germline ends. The CDR3 runs to 12 residues. Germline V gene lookup returns CDR1 SGHRS and CDR2 YFSETQ. V usage is TRBV5-1 and J usage is TRBJ1-2; D unresolved. The material sequenced was peripheral blood. This TCR was sampled from a man aged 45-60 years who had recovered from COVID-19. The CDR3 nucleotides read TGCGCCAGCAGCGACGGCTTCGGGGGCTACACCTTC. It encodes CASSDGFGGYTF.